This TCR beta chain was recorded in a study of shared clonotypes between healthy human individuals. Study-level points and caveats: Expectations were that clonotype sharing among donors would be affected by sequencing depth.

All participating donors were Caucasian adults from Nashville, Tennessee. Sequencing used immunoSEQ multiplex PCR; TCRdb keeps in-frame clones, though not all of them. The table lists 1.6 million or so clones, approximately 98.5% of them singletons, with about 0.35% in the top ten. V lost 0 bases to trimming and J lost 8 bases, with 10 bases between them. The CDR3 is 13 amino acids. Germline V CDR1 and CDR2: WNHNN, SYGVQD (reference sequence). As regards this clone: Its antigen is undetermined.

The source material was naive CD4+ T cells sorted from blood. Subset indicated: CD45RA+ positively selected. The clonotype comes from a man aged 25-45 years in good health. The rearrangement joins TRBV10-1 to TRBJ1-2; D ambiguous. CDR3 amino acids: CASSESGPWGYTF. The CDR3 region has the DNA TGCGCCAGCAGTGAGTCAGGCCCTTGGGGCTACACCTTC.